These 15 T cell receptor beta chains share one sample of origin, sequenced in a study of Ad26.COV2.S vaccination and SARS-CoV-2 variants. Some clones are missing from TCRdb's copy, which holds only in-frame ones; the method was immunoSEQ multiplex PCR. Of 360,000 or so clones detected, around 86% appear once; the ten largest clones hold 3.4%. Treatment of the sample: 19 received Ad26.COV2.S at low or high dose, single or two shots; about 5 received placebo; per-sample allocation not given. Sampling took place 63 days after the first vaccine or placebo injection. The sample was peripheral blood, taken in a trial of Ad26.COV2.S vaccine versus placebo. Receptors originate from a person aged 18-60 years who received the Ad26.COV2.S COVID-19 vaccine or a placebo.

The rearrangement links TRBV9 to TRBJ1-1, with no clear D. This CDR3 is built from 13 residues. Germline V gene lookup returns CDR1 SGDLS and CDR2 YYNGEE. Trimming stripped 4 bases from V and 1 base from J, with 8 bases between. The CDR3 DNA follows: TGTGCCAGCAGCCGAGGAGGGAACACTGAAGCTTTCTTT. Amino acids: CASSRGGNTEAFF.

The chain couples TRBV7-9 to TRBJ1-2; no firm D call. V gave up 5 bases and J gave up 1 base, with 14 bases separating them. The CDR3 spans 15 residues. The V gene's germline CDR1 is SEHNR and CDR2 FQNEAQ (reference sequence). CDR3 amino acids: CASSPAFLDNYGYTF. The CDR3 bases are TGTGCCAGCAGCCCCGCATTCTTAGATAACTATGGCTACACCTTC.

This chain links TRBV4-1 with TRBJ2-1; TRBD2 aligns across 13 bases. This CDR3 has 16 amino acids. V lost 1 base to trimming and J lost 6 bases; unmatched junction nucleotides: 3. Germline V CDR1 and CDR2: MGHRA, YSYEKL. CDR3 sequence (DNA): TGCGCCAGCAGCCAAGTGACTAGCGGGGGGTTCAATGAGCAGTTCTTC. Residues: CASSQVTSGGFNEQFF.

V and J are TRBV7-6 and TRBJ1-2; TRBD1 might be the D (6 bases). This CDR3 has 13 residues. Trimming pared 5 bases from V and 3 bases from J, leaving 10 bases between. Germline V gene lookup returns CDR1 SGHVS and CDR2 FNYEAQ. The CDR3, as DNA: TGTGCCAGCAGCCCGACAGGATACTATGGCTACACCTTC. Its translation is CASSPTGYYGYTF.

This clone was counted once. This chain uses TRBV6-6 with TRBJ2-3; D not certain. The length of the CDR3 is 14 residues. The V gene's germline CDR1 is MNHNY and CDR2 SVGAGI (reference sequence). V gave up 4 bases and J gave up 0 bases, with 8 bases separating them. CDR3 DNA sequence: TGTGCCAGCAGTTCACGGATTAGCACAGATACGCAGTATTTT. Amino acid sequence: CASSSRISTDTQYF.

This clone showed up just once. The chain couples TRBV3-1 (or the pseudogene TRBV3-2) to TRBJ1-6, with TRBD1 matching over 10 bases. V shed 1 base, J shed 7 bases, and the junction held 7 bases outside the gene matches. Germline CDR1 reads LGHDT; CDR2 reads YNNKEL (reference sequence). This CDR3 has 17 residues. The CDR3 bases are TGTGCCAGCAGCCAAGTGCGCCCGGGACAGGGGAATTCACCCCTCCACTTT. Translation gives CASSQVRPGQGNSPLHF.

CDR3 in DNA: TGTGCCAGTAGTTACGGGACCTTCTACAATGAGCAGTTCTTC. This encodes CASSYGTFYNEQFF. The V call is TRBV19, the J call TRBJ2-1; tentatively, D is TRBD1 or TRBD2 (5 bases each). The germline V gene has CDR1 LNHDA and CDR2 SQIVND (reference sequence). V lost 5 bases and J lost 3, with 11 bases in between. This CDR3 is 14 amino acids long.

The genes are TRBV29-1 and TRBJ2-3; D may match TRBD1 or TRBD2 (5 bases each). CDR1 and CDR2 from the germline V gene are SQVTM and ANQGSEA. Trimming stripped 4 bases from V and 2 bases from J, with 10 bases between. The CDR3 loop spans 13 amino acids. CDR3 protein: CSVAGDLTDTQYF. In DNA, the CDR3 is TGCAGCGTTGCCGGGGACCTCACAGATACGCAGTATTTT.

The rearrangement links TRBV9 to TRBJ2-7, with D perhaps matching TRBD2 (5 bases). This CDR3 spans 15 amino acids. Germline V lookup: CDR1 SGDLS, CDR2 YYNGEE. Trimming removed 4 bases from V and 3 bases from J, with 17 bases in between. The DNA of the CDR3 is TGTGCCAGCAGCTCCCTTCCCTCGGGGAACTACGAGCAGTACTTC. Protein sequence: CASSSLPSGNYEQYF.

The rearrangement uses TRBV18 and TRBJ2-7, with 9 bases identical to TRBD1. This CDR3 has 15 amino acids. Germline CDR1 and CDR2: KGHSH and LQKENI. V lost 3 bases to trimming and J lost 2 bases; unmatched junction nucleotides: 5. The CDR3 DNA reads as TGTGCCAGCTCACCCGGACAGGGGCGGACCTACGAGCAGTACTTC. Protein product: CASSPGQGRTYEQYF.

This rearrangement joins TRBV2 to TRBJ1-1; no clear D. V gave up 4 bases and J gave up 1 base, with 7 bases separating them. CDR1 is SNHLY, CDR2 FYNNEI, per germline. This CDR3 has 13 residues. CDR3 bases: TGTGCCAGCAGTGTAGGAGGGAACACTGAAGCTTTCTTT. Translated: CASSVGGNTEAFF.

This clone has a single count. The chain links TRBV7-3 to TRBJ2-5; D may be TRBD1 (6 bases). The CDR3 totals 14 residues. Trimming stripped 1 base from V and 4 bases from J, with 10 bases between. Germline CDR1 SGHTA, CDR2 FQGTGA. In DNA form, the CDR3 reads TGTGCCAGCAGCTTAAGTGGGGGCGCAGAGACCCAGTACTTC. Translating gives CASSLSGGAETQYF.

This clone was detected only once. The chain joins TRBV2 to TRBJ2-1, with 11 bases matching TRBD2. J gave up 5 bases and V 6 bases, and 6 bases lay outside the gene matches. Germline CDR1 is SNHLY and CDR2 is FYNNEI. This CDR3 has 15 residues. The CDR3, as DNA: TGTGCCAGCAGGAAGACTAGCGGGGTGGACAATGAGCAGTTCTTC. Protein product: CASRKTSGVDNEQFF.

The chain combines TRBV29-1 with TRBJ2-2; no clear D. The CDR3 length is 13 residues. Trimming left V 4 bases short and J 1 base short, with 7 bases between. CDR1 is SQVTM, CDR2 ANQGSEA, per germline. The CDR3 region is CSVGPENTGELFF. The CDR3 region has the DNA TGCAGCGTTGGGCCAGAGAACACCGGGGAGCTGTTTTTT.

J is TRBJ1-2 and V is TRBV15; TRBD1 agrees at 10 bases. Germline-derived CDR1 and CDR2 are LNHNV and YYDKDF (reference sequence). The CDR3 has 17 residues. V shed 5 bases and J 5 bases; nucleotides not matched to a gene: 14. For the CDR3, the DNA is TGTGCCACCAGCCTAAACACCGGGACAGGGGTGCGGTATGGCTACACCTTC. Protein sequence: CATSLNTGTGVRYGYTF.